Sequencing of this T cell receptor (beta chain) was carried out in a study of metastatic and nonmetastatic thyroid tumors. TCRdb used MiXCR to call clones anew from the PCR reads. The sample has fewer than 12,000 clones; 25% to 35% are singletons. The entire patient cohort was treatment-naive prior to thyroid surgery. At least ten counts were recorded for this clone. Other nucleotide sequences from this sample produce the same CDR3. This CDR3 contains 12 residues. Trimming cost V 6 bases and J 8 bases, with 13 bases left between them. The chain combines TRBV12-3 or TRBV12-4 with TRBJ1-2; perhaps TRBD1 as D (5 bases). Sequenced input: tumor tissue. The TCR was taken from a male donor with papillary thyroid cancer or a benign thyroid nodule (not recorded which). Some clones in this sample may be carry-over from other donors' samples. CDR3 loop: CASRQGGGGYTF. DNA of the CDR3: TGTGCCAGCAGGCAGGGCGGGGGAGGCTACACCTTC.